The 25 T cell receptor beta chains in this list originate from one sample, sequenced in a study of spatial heterogeneity in lung cancer. Via MiXCR, TCRdb re-called the 5' RACE reads, giving one row per CDR3 protein. The sample holds more than 2,500 distinct CDR3 sequences, over 7% seen once. The time point is: sample taken at primary tumor resection. Sequenced material: normal lung tissue next to the tumor, taken at surgery. These receptors came from a female donor with early-stage non-small cell lung cancer.

This clonotype is medium-sized within its sample. The genes are TRBV24-1 and TRBJ2-1, with TRBD2 matching 7 bases. CDR3 length: 15 amino acids. Per the germline V gene, CDR1 is KGHDR and CDR2 is SFDVKD. The trim removed 5 bases at V and 5 bases at J, leaving 8 bases unmatched. The CDR3 DNA reads TGTGCCACCAGTGCCGTTATAGCGGGTAACAATGAGCAGTTCTTC. Protein sequence: CATSAVIAGNNEQFF.

By frequency in the sample, this clonotype is medium-sized. CDR3 protein: CASSPPEGNQPQHF. The DNA of the CDR3 is TGTGCCAGCAGCCCCCCGGAGGGCAATCAGCCCCAGCATTTT. The chain links TRBV5-5 to TRBJ1-5; no clear D gene. CDR1 and CDR2 (germline): SGHKS, YYEKEE (reference sequence). This CDR3 region has 14 residues. V shed 4 bases and J shed 2 bases, with 10 bases lying between them.

This clonotype is labeled medium-sized. J is TRBJ2-1 and V is TRBV7-6; 10 nucleotides match TRBD2. The V gene's germline CDR1 is SGHVS and CDR2 FNYEAQ. The CDR3 length is 17 residues. V shed 4 bases, J shed 4 bases, and the junction held 10 bases outside the gene matches. The CDR3 reads CASSSRLAGTNYNEQFF. In DNA, the CDR3 is TGTGCCAGCAGCTCCAGACTAGCGGGTACTAATTACAATGAGCAGTTCTTC.

This clonotype rates as medium-sized. The genes are TRBV7-2 and TRBJ1-4, with TRBD1 matching 8 bases. V lost 5 bases and J lost 7; bases outside the gene matches: 9. This CDR3 region has 15 residues. CDR1 is SGHTA and CDR2 is FQGNSA in the germline V gene. The CDR3 loop reads CASSMNRGVGEKLFF. CDR3 coding DNA: TGTGCCAGCAGCATGAACAGGGGGGTTGGTGAAAAACTGTTTTTT.

By share, this clonotype counts as medium-sized (0.01 to 0.1%). CDR3: CASSLSGLNRETQYF. CDR3 DNA sequence: TGTGCCAGCAGTTTATCGGGACTAAATAGAGAGACCCAGTACTTC. This chain links TRBV28 with TRBJ2-5, with TRBD2 matching 7 bases. CDR3 length: 15 residues. V dropped 1 base and J dropped 4; count of bases not matched to a gene: 6. Germline V gene data show CDR1 as MDHEN and CDR2 as SYDVKM.

This clonotype qualifies as medium-sized. The chain recombines TRBV20-1 with TRBJ1-4; D is ambiguous. The CDR3 is made up of 15 amino acids. The germline gives CDR1 DFQATT, CDR2 SNEGSKA (reference sequence). V lost 1 base, J lost 2 bases, and 11 bases lay in between. This CDR3 is CSARGRILTNEKLFF. CDR3 bases: TGCAGTGCTAGAGGACGGATCCTGACTAATGAAAAACTGTTTTTT.

This clonotype showed up many times. The V gene is TRBV5-1, the J gene TRBJ2-5, with 8 nucleotides matching TRBD1. Germline V gene sequence: CDR1 SGHRS, CDR2 YFSETQ. The CDR3 totals 15 residues. V lost 0 bases, J lost 4 bases, and 5 bases stayed unmatched. The CDR3 region is CASSLGGQGGETQYF. Here the CDR3 DNA reads TGCGCCAGCAGCTTGGGAGGACAGGGCGGAGAGACCCAGTACTTC.

This clonotype is deemed medium-sized. The chain recombines TRBV20-1 with TRBJ2-7; 10 nucleotides match TRBD1. The trim removed 5 bases at V and 5 bases at J, leaving 9 bases unmatched. This CDR3 is built from 14 residues. Looked up from germline, CDR1 is DFQATT and CDR2 is SNEGSKA (reference sequence). CDR3 protein: CSASRTGGIHEQYF. The CDR3 nucleotides are TGCAGTGCTTCACGGACAGGGGGAATCCACGAGCAGTACTTC.

This clonotype is labeled as medium-sized. The chain combines TRBV10-2 with TRBJ1-1; D not certain. In germline, CDR1 is WSHSY, CDR2 SAAADI. The CDR3 loop spans 11 amino acids. V lost 5 bases and J lost 3, with 4 bases in between. CDR3 bases: TGCGCCAGCAGTATCCACACTGAAGCTTTCTTT. As protein: CASSIHTEAFF.

The J gene is TRBJ2-1, the V gene TRBV20-1; 10 bases align to TRBD2. In germline, CDR1 is DFQATT, CDR2 SNEGSKA (reference sequence). V dropped 5 bases and J dropped 9; count of bases not matched to a gene: 10. This CDR3 is 14 amino acids long. The CDR3 coding sequence is TGCAGTGCTCCTCAAGCGGGAGGGTCCACTGAGCAGTTCTTC. This translates into CSAPQAGGSTEQFF.

In its sample, this clonotype ranks as medium-sized. V and J are TRBV20-1 and TRBJ2-5; 8 nucleotides match TRBD1. The junction had 16 bases not matched to a gene; V was cut back by 1 base and J by 3 bases. Germline CDR1 reads DFQATT; CDR2 reads SNEGSKA (reference sequence). The CDR3 length is 18 residues. The CDR3 loop reads CSARALLRQGLWKETQYF. In nucleotides, the CDR3 is TGCAGTGCTAGAGCACTACTTAGACAGGGGCTTTGGAAAGAGACCCAGTACTTC.

Relative to its sample, this clonotype is medium-sized. The chain recombines TRBV11-2 with TRBJ2-1, with D perhaps TRBD2 (5 bases). Germline CDR1 is SGHAT and CDR2 is FQNNGV. Trimming pared 6 bases from V and 0 bases from J, leaving 15 bases between. The CDR3 totals 16 residues. CDR3 DNA sequence: TGTGCCAGCAGACAAAGGGCGGGTTCCTCCTACAATGAGCAGTTCTTC. This encodes CASRQRAGSSYNEQFF.

By its share, this clonotype is medium-sized (0.01 to 0.1%). V gene TRBV28 combines with J gene TRBJ2-1, with 7 bases that match TRBD2. J lost 8 bases, V lost 5 bases, and 15 bases had no gene match. This CDR3 region has 16 residues. CDR1 MDHEN and CDR2 SYDVKM come from the germline V gene. The CDR3 sequence is CASSNPTSVTGDEQFF. In DNA, the CDR3 is TGTGCCAGCAGTAACCCTACTAGCGTAACAGGAGATGAGCAGTTCTTC.

This clonotype rates as medium-sized. V usage is TRBV7-2 and J usage is TRBJ1-1; D may be TRBD1 (6 bases). This CDR3 region has 14 residues. From germline, CDR1 is SGHTA and CDR2 FQGNSA. The V and J ends lost 5 bases and 1 base respectively, with 11 bases between them. The CDR3 is CASSRDNRNTEAFF. The DNA of the CDR3 is TGTGCCAGCAGCCGGGACAACCGGAACACTGAAGCTTTCTTT. Complete variable domain (other parts from reference TRBV7-2 and TRBJ1-1): GAGVSQSPSNKVTEKGKDVELRCDPISGHTALYWYRQSLGQGLEFLIYFQGNSAPDKSGLPSDRFSAERTGGSVSTLTIQRTQQEDSAVYLCASSRDNRNTEAFFGQGTRLTVV.

This clonotype is medium-sized within its sample. The chain is built from TRBV11-1 and TRBJ2-5; D possibly uses TRBD1 or TRBD2 (5 bases each). CDR3 length equals 13 residues. Trimming stripped 5 bases from V and 5 bases from J, with 12 bases between. The V gene's germline CDR1 is SGHAT and CDR2 FQDESV (reference sequence). In DNA, the CDR3 is TGTGCCAGCAGCCACCCCGGGGCTGAGACCCAGTACTTC. Translation: CASSHPGAETQYF.

This clonotype was observed at least ten times. The chain recombines TRBV5-1 with TRBJ2-1; D might be TRBD2 (6 bases). V was cut by 1 base and J by 10 bases, with 15 bases left in between. Looked up from germline, CDR1 is SGHRS and CDR2 is YFSETQ. The CDR3 is 14 amino acids. The CDR3 DNA reads TGCGCCAGCAGCTTGAACGGGGGAAGTCGGGAGCAGTTCTTC. This gives the protein CASSLNGGSREQFF.

Relative to its sample, this clonotype is medium-sized. The chain recombines TRBV18 with TRBJ2-7; 7 bases agree with TRBD2. J gave up 2 bases and V 2 bases, and 9 bases lay outside the gene matches. Germline CDR1 KGHSH, CDR2 LQKENI. The CDR3 sequence is 16 residues long. The CDR3 sequence: CASSPGVSGRAYEQYF. The CDR3 nucleotides read TGTGCCAGCTCACCAGGGGTTAGCGGGCGTGCCTACGAGCAGTACTTC.

At least ten counts were recorded for this clonotype. V and J are TRBV24-1 and TRBJ2-1; TRBD2 matches at 9 bases. The CDR3 contains 14 residues. The V gene's germline CDR1 is KGHDR and CDR2 SFDVKD. V gave up 9 bases and J gave up 7 bases; unmatched junction bases: 9. For the CDR3, the DNA is TGTGCCACCGGAGCGGGAGGACTTTTTAATGAGCAGTTCTTC. The encoded protein is CATGAGGLFNEQFF.

This clonotype qualifies as medium-sized. The J gene is TRBJ2-5, the V gene TRBV3-1; either TRBD1 or TRBD2 may fit D (5 bases each). Trimming shortened V by 6 bases and J by 3 bases, and 14 bases separated the two germline ends. The CDR3 is 14 amino acids. The germline gives CDR1 LGHDT, CDR2 YNNKEL (reference sequence). The CDR3 DNA is TGTGCCAGCAGTCTCCAGGTGGGGGAAGAGACCCAGTACTTC. It yields the protein CASSLQVGEETQYF.

The chain carries TRBV5-4 and TRBJ2-6; 7 bases align to TRBD1. CDR3 length: 15 amino acids. Germline CDR1 is SGHNT and CDR2 is YYREEE (reference sequence). V gave up 4 bases and J gave up 4 bases; unmatched junction bases: 5. CDR3 nucleotide sequence: TGTGCCAGCAGCGAGACAGGGACCGGGGCCAACGTCCTGACTTTC. This gives the protein CASSETGTGANVLTF.

This clonotype is labeled as medium-sized (0.01 to 0.1%). This sequence joins TRBV7-8 and TRBJ2-2, with D uncertain. Germline-derived CDR1 and CDR2 are SGHVS and FQNEAQ. Trimming took off 3 bases at V and 6 bases at J, with 14 bases between the two ends. This CDR3 has 15 amino acids. The CDR3 DNA reads as TGTGCCAGCAGCTTGAGTACAAAGGCTTCCGGGGAGCTGTTTTTT. Protein product: CASSLSTKASGELFF.

This clonotype came up a few times. The chain joins TRBV6-5 to TRBJ1-6; D uncertain. Germline V CDR1 and CDR2: MNHEY, SVGAGI. The germline V and J ends were trimmed by 4 bases and 11 bases, with 21 bases remaining between them. The CDR3 totals 16 residues. CDR3 amino acids: CASSFVSGTSRAPLHF. The CDR3 DNA sequence: TGTGCCAGCAGTTTTGTGTCCGGTACCTCGAGAGCACCCCTCCACTTT.

This clonotype is medium-sized. The chain couples TRBV28 to TRBJ2-1; 7 bases map to TRBD1. The CDR3 has 13 residues. Germline V gives CDR1 MDHEN, CDR2 SYDVKM. Germline trimming cut 9 bases from V and 6 bases from J; bases unmatched to any gene: 8. The CDR3 spells CASRRTGSNEQFF. The CDR3 DNA sequence: TGTGCCAGTAGACGGACAGGCTCCAATGAGCAGTTCTTC.

Relative to its sample, this clonotype is large (0.1 to 1%). The CDR3 loop reads CASSFIAGELFF. Written as DNA, the CDR3 is TGTGCCAGCAGTTTTATAGCCGGGGAGCTGTTTTTT. V is TRBV12-3 or TRBV12-4 and J is TRBJ2-2; D is uncertain. The CDR3 sequence is 12 residues long. Deletions cut 3 bases from V and 6 bases from J, with 5 bases between.

This clonotype counts as medium-sized. The rearrangement links TRBV11-3 to TRBJ2-2; D not resolved. The CDR3 runs 15 residues. V dropped 5 bases and J dropped 0 bases, with 10 bases sitting between them. In germline, CDR1 is SGHNT, CDR2 YENEEA. The CDR3 loop is CASSPAVANTGELFF. The CDR3 region has the DNA TGTGCCAGCAGCCCGGCGGTCGCGAACACCGGGGAGCTGTTTTTT.